These 3 T cell receptor beta chains were all obtained from the same sample, sequenced in a study of identical twins. Each CDR3 protein gets one entry after TCRdb re-called the 5' RACE reads with MiXCR. The sample includes approximately 690,000 distinct CDR3 sequences, less than 7% of them seen just once. Sample: naive T cells sorted from blood. These receptor sequences come from a man younger than 35 in good health.

This clonotype was recorded at least ten times. The chain joins TRBV5-1 to TRBJ2-3; D gene uncertain. The V gene lost 3 bases and the J gene lost 4 bases, with 12 bases spanning the gap. There are 14 residues in the CDR3. CDR1 and CDR2 (germline): SGHRS, YFSETQ. DNA of the CDR3: TGCGCCAGCAGCTACCAGACCTGGCCAGATACGCAGTATTTT. It specifies CASSYQTWPDTQYF.

This clonotype was seen at least ten times. This rearrangement joins TRBV12-3 or TRBV12-4 to TRBJ2-1; no firm D call. The CDR3 loop spans 15 amino acids. V lost 8 bases and J lost 1, with 15 bases in between. This chain's CDR3 is CASGSQVGSYNEQFF. DNA of the CDR3: TGTGCCAGCGGCTCGCAGGTCGGATCCTACAATGAGCAGTTCTTC.

This clonotype was counted between two and nine times. The CDR3: CASSGYHNEQFF. CDR3 DNA sequence: TGTGCCAGCTCGGGGTATCACAATGAGCAGTTCTTC. This sequence joins TRBV12-3 or TRBV12-4 and TRBJ2-1; a possible D gene is TRBD2 (5 bases). V lost 8 bases, J lost 5 bases, and 10 bases lay in between. The CDR3 covers 12 residues.